The source of this T cell receptor beta chain is a study of blood T cell repertoires in COVID-19. Germline-derived CDR1 and CDR2 are GTSNPN and SVGIG (reference sequence). CDR3 size: 13 residues. The ends were cut back, 7 bases at V and 5 bases at J, with 14 bases in the middle. Method: immunoSEQ multiplex PCR; TCRdb's copy keeps in-frame clones and lacks some. Altogether about 150,000 clones are present, about 83% being singletons, with the ten largest covering approximately 2.6%. Sequences were obtained from peripheral blood. V gene TRBV30 combines with J gene TRBJ2-2; D is possibly TRBD2 (6 bases). The TCR comes from a woman of 80 years or more with COVID-19, enrolled during active disease. The CDR3 DNA is TGTGCCTCCACACCTGGGGGGACCGGGGAGCTGTTTTTT. Translating gives CASTPGGTGELFF.